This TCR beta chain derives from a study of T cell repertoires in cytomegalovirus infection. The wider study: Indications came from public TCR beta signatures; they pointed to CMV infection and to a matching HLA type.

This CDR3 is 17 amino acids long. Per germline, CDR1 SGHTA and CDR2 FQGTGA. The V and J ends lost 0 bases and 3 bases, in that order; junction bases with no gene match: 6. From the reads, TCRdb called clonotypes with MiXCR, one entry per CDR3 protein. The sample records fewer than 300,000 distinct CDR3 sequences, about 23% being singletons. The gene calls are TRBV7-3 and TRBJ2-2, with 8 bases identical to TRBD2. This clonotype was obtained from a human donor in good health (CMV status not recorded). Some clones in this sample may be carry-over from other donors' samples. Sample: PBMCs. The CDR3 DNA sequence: TGTGCCAGCAGCTTAACCCAAGCGGGGGCCGACACCGGGGAGCTGTTTTTT. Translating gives CASSLTQAGADTGELFF.